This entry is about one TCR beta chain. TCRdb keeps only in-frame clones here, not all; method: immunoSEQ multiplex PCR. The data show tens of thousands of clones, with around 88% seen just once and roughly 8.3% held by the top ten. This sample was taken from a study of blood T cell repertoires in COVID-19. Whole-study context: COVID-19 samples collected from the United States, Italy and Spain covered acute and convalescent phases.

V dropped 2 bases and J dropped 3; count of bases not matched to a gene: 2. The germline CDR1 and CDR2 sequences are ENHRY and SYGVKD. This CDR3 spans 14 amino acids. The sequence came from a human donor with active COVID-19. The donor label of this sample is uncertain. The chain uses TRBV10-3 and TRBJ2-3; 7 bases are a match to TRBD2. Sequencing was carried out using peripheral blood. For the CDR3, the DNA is TGTGCCATCAGTGAGGGGGAGGGAACAGATACGCAGTATTTT. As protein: CAISEGEGTDTQYF.